The following is a T cell receptor beta chain sequence with its context. Its cognate antigen is unknown. The sample is drawn from a study of T cells in Graves' hyperthyroidism and ophthalmopathy. Using RNA transcripts as the source, TCR beta CDR3 regions were amplified. The TCR CDR3 was amplified in a first-round RT-PCR using the HTBI primer set. TCRdb ran MiXCR on the multiplex PCR reads and lists one entry per CDR3 protein. The sample holds about 510,000 distinct CDR3 sequences, around 43% seen once. The CDR3 loop spans 13 amino acids. Deletions cut 0 bases from V and 14 bases from J, with 14 bases between. Germline V gives CDR1 SGHVS, CDR2 FQNEAQ. Broader study findings: Peripheral blood also featured most of the thyroid clonotypes expanded above 0.001.

The sequence was collected from an adult woman with Graves' disease, either hyperthyroidism or ophthalmopathy (not recorded which). The V gene is TRBV7-8, the J gene TRBJ1-5, with D tentatively TRBD1 (5 bases). The sample taken for sequencing was peripheral blood or thyroid tissue (not recorded which). The CDR3 DNA is TGTGCCAGCAGCTTAGCAACAGTTCGGGGCGAGCATTTT. It is translated as CASSLATVRGEHF.